Listed below are T cell receptor beta chains from one sample, sequenced in a study of PD-1 blockade in classical Hodgkin lymphoma. Clones were sequenced by immunoSEQ multiplex PCR, and TCRdb holds only the in-frame ones, with some missing. The table has roughly 28,000 clones, about 78% seen once. The sample consisted of peripheral blood mononuclear cells (PBMCs), taken before the second cycle of nivolumab. These TCRs come from a human donor with classical Hodgkin lymphoma. Each CDR3 is given with its conserved first and last residue. D genes are given only for firm matches. Size is stated for part of the rows, as once, few or many counts, or as a class when the clone is expanded.

d_call j_call v_call clone_size cdr3_aa cdr3_nt
. TRBJ1-1 TRBV7-9 . CASSLSPGGFEAFF TGTGCCAGCAGCTTATCACCGGGAGGGTTTGAAGCTTTCTTT
. TRBJ2-7 TRBV11-2 . CASSFLQGNPYEQYF TGTGCCAGCAGCTTCCTCCAGGGGAATCCCTACGAGCAGTACTTC
. TRBJ2-3 TRBV11-1 . CASSLVGGWGTDTQYF TGTGCCAGCAGCTTAGTTGGGGGTTGGGGGACAGATACGCAGTATTTT
TRBD1 TRBJ1-6 TRBV7-8 few CASSWTQGAGNSPLHF TGTGCCAGCAGCTGGACCCAGGGGGCAGGGAATTCACCCCTCCACTTT
. TRBJ1-1 TRBV14 . CASSQDWSEAFF TGTGCCAGCAGCCAAGATTGGAGTGAAGCTTTCTTT
. TRBJ1-6 TRBV27 . CASSGRGPPLHF TGTGCCAGCAGTGGCAGGGGTCCACCCCTCCACTTT
. TRBJ2-1 TRBV5-1 . CASSPGGSSSYNEQFF TGCGCCAGCAGCCCCGGAGGCTCGAGCTCCTACAATGAGCAGTTCTTC
TRBD2 TRBJ2-5 TRBV11-2 . CASSSIAGPRRETQYF TGTGCCAGCAGCTCCATAGCGGGCCCCCGGAGGGAGACCCAGTACTTC
. TRBJ1-6 TRBV18 . CASSPQDSDSPLHF TGTGCCAGCTCACCGCAAGACAGCGATTCACCCCTCCACTTT
. TRBJ1-1 TRBV27 . CASSPLDRTDTEAFF TGTGCCAGCAGTCCCCTGGACCGGACGGACACTGAAGCTTTCTTT
. TRBJ1-2 TRBV6-1 few CASSEVRWKEGYTF TGTGCCAGCAGTGAAGTACGGTGGAAGGAGGGCTACACCTTC
. TRBJ2-3 TRBV2 . CASSVRQITDTQYF TGTGCCAGCAGTGTGAGACAGATCACAGATACGCAGTATTTT
TRBD1 TRBJ1-1 TRBV10-3 few CAIRITGDTEAFF TGTGCCATCAGGATTACAGGGGACACTGAAGCTTTCTTT
. TRBJ2-7 TRBV6-5 . CASSRAGFTYEQYF TGTGCCAGCAGTCGGGCAGGGTTTACCTACGAGCAGTACTTC
. TRBJ1-3 TRBV6-5 . CASRGAVDTIYF TGTGCCAGCAGGGGGGCCGTGGACACCATATATTTT
. TRBJ2-1 TRBV6-1 . CASSEEVGSYNEQFF TGTGCCAGCAGTGAGGAGGTCGGCTCCTACAATGAGCAGTTCTTC
TRBD1 TRBJ2-7 TRBV6-6 . CASSYSTFGQGYEQYF TGTGCCAGCAGTTACTCGACATTTGGACAGGGGTATGAGCAGTACTTC
. TRBJ1-2 TRBV30 . CACSFNSFNYGYTF TGTGCCTGTTCTTTTAACTCTTTTAACTATGGCTACACCTTC
TRBD1 TRBJ2-5 TRBV2 . CASGSGTGETQYF TGTGCCAGCGGCTCCGGGACAGGGGAGACCCAGTACTTC
. TRBJ2-7 TRBV7-2 . CASSLGLSYEQYF TGTGCCAGCAGCTTAGGTTTATCCTACGAGCAGTACTTC
TRBD2 TRBJ2-5 TRBV9 . CASSVRTSGGQETQYF TGTGCCAGCAGCGTGAGGACTAGCGGGGGCCAAGAGACCCAGTACTTC
TRBD1 TRBJ1-4 TRBV29-1 . CSVTGVFNEKLFF TGCAGCGTTACAGGGGTCTTTAATGAAAAACTGTTTTTT
. TRBJ2-6 TRBV19 . CASSRGSSGANVLTF TGTGCCAGTAGTAGGGGGAGCTCTGGGGCCAACGTCCTGACTTTC
TRBD1 TRBJ1-4 TRBV4-3 few CASSRTGDGEKLFF TGCGCCAGCAGTCGAACAGGGGATGGTGAAAAACTGTTTTTT
. TRBJ2-3 TRBV2 . CASRPPLHTDTQYF TGTGCCAGCAGGCCGCCACTCCACACAGATACGCAGTATTTT
TRBD2 TRBJ2-7 TRBV4-2 . CASSRDYSYEQYF TGTGCCAGCAGCCGGGACTACTCCTACGAGCAGTACTTC
. TRBJ2-4 TRBV30 few CAWQNWGYKTIQYF TGTGCCTGGCAGAATTGGGGGTATAAAACAATTCAGTACTTC
. TRBJ2-7 TRBV18 . CASSPPSGEQYF TGTGCCAGCTCACCACCGTCCGGGGAACAGTACTTC
. TRBJ2-7 TRBV7-2 . CASSLGIGVGYEQYF TGTGCCAGCAGCTTAGGGATAGGGGTCGGCTACGAGCAGTACTTC
. TRBJ1-5 TRBV29-1 . CSAVRRTQGNQPQHF TGCAGCGCGGTAAGAAGAACACAGGGCAATCAGCCCCAGCATTTT
. TRBJ2-7 TRBV7-3 . CGSSFPSFSYEQYF TGTGGCAGCAGCTTCCCCTCATTCTCCTACGAGCAGTACTTC
. TRBJ2-3 TRBV4-3 . CASSQQTRDTDTQYF TGCGCCAGCAGCCAACAGACTAGGGACACAGATACGCAGTATTTT
TRBD1 TRBJ1-5 TRBV7-2 . CASSLGQGDQPQHF TGTGCCAGCAGCTTGGGACAGGGGGATCAGCCCCAGCATTTT
. TRBJ1-4 TRBV19 once CASSTNRRTTNEKLFF TGTGCCAGTAGTACCAACCGAAGAACAACTAATGAAAAACTGTTTTTT
. TRBJ1-2 TRBV9 . CASSVRARAANYGYTF TGTGCCAGCAGCGTACGGGCTCGGGCAGCTAACTATGGCTACACCTTC
. TRBJ2-7 TRBV5-4 . CASSYESDEQYF TGTGCCAGCAGCTATGAATCCGACGAGCAGTACTTC
. TRBJ2-5 TRBV18 . CASSPRQAHQETQYF TGTGCCAGCTCACCCCGGCAGGCGCACCAAGAGACCCAGTACTTC
. TRBJ1-3 TRBV5-6 . CASSSPSGNTIYF TGTGCCAGCAGCTCGCCCTCTGGAAACACCATATATTTT
. TRBJ2-5 TRBV9 . CASSVATGAWETQYF TGTGCCAGCAGCGTAGCAACCGGGGCCTGGGAGACCCAGTACTTC
. TRBJ2-7 TRBV18 . CASSPTPTAGKYF TGTGCCAGCTCACCAACCCCTACGGCCGGGAAGTACTTC
. TRBJ1-2 TRBV12-5 . CASGWVFGRGYTF TGTGCTAGTGGTTGGGTGTTCGGAAGGGGCTACACCTTC
TRBD2 TRBJ2-6 TRBV19 . CASSKASGGSSGANVLTF TGTGCCAGTAGTAAGGCTAGCGGGGGTTCCTCTGGGGCCAACGTCCTGACTTTC
. TRBJ1-3 TRBV5-6 once CASSFGATGNTIYF TGTGCCAGCAGCTTTGGGGCTACCGGAAACACCATATATTTT
. TRBJ2-7 TRBV11-3 . CASSLSSYEQYF TGTGCCAGCAGTCTGAGCTCCTACGAGCAGTACTTC
. TRBJ1-1 TRBV7-9 . CASSLAVSRENTEAFF TGTGCCAGCAGCTTAGCGGTCTCCAGGGAGAACACTGAAGCTTTCTTT
. TRBJ2-7 TRBV11-3 . CASSYRTVSSYEQYF TGTGCCAGCAGCTACCGGACAGTAAGCTCCTACGAGCAGTACTTC
. TRBJ1-2 TRBV5-8 . CASSYGRGGYGYTF TGTGCCAGCAGTTACGGTCGTGGAGGCTATGGCTACACCTTC
TRBD1 TRBJ1-1 TRBV19 medium-sized CASSPRDRTNTEAFF TGTGCCAGTAGCCCCCGGGACAGGACAAACACTGAAGCTTTCTTT